This T cell receptor (beta chain) originates from a study of blood T cell repertoires in COVID-19. On the study more broadly: Some COVID-19 samples were acute and others convalescent; all came from the United States, Italy and Spain.

Authors' processing steps: Nucleated cell counts were estimated from reference gene primer amplification. The method was immunoSEQ multiplex PCR; TCRdb's version includes in-frame clones alone and lacks a portion of them. The V and J calls and clone size are taken from that table; D and trimming were inferred from the DNA. The sample includes a few hundred thousand clones, about 80% of them seen just once. V lost 8 bases, J lost 2 bases, and 9 bases lay in between. Germline V CDR1 and CDR2: MDHEN, SYDVKM. This CDR3 comprises 13 residues. This chain joins TRBV28 and TRBJ2-2; D is possibly TRBD1 (6 bases). The receptor's source is a person aged 70 to 85 with COVID-19, enrolled during active disease. Sequences were obtained from peripheral blood. CDR3 DNA: TGTGCCAGCGGGACACTCAACACCGGGGAGCTGTTTTTT. Its protein product is CASGTLNTGELFF.